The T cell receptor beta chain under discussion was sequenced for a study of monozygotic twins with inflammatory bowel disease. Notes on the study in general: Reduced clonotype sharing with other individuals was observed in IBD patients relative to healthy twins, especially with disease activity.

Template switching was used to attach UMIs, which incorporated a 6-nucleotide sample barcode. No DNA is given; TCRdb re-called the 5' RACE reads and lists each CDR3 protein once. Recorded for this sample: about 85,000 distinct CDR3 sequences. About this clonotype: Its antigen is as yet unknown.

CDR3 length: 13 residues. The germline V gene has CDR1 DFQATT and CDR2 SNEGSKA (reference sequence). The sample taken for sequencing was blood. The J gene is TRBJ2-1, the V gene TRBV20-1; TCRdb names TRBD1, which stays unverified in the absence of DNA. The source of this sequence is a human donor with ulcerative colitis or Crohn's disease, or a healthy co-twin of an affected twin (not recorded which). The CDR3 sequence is CSANGQGRNEQFF.